This TCR beta chain was identified during a study of neurological immune-mediated disorders. By 5'RACE with 10-nucleotide random UMIs, the cDNA was made. TCRdb used MiXCR to reprocess the 5' RACE reads, holding one entry per CDR3 protein. The sample records about 87,000 distinct CDR3 sequences, around 3.4% being singletons. V lost 5 bases and J 1 base, leaving 12 bases between the germline ends. Germline values: CDR1 DFQATT, CDR2 SNEGSKA (reference sequence). The CDR3 runs to 15 residues. This clonotype was seen at least ten times. The V gene is TRBV20-1, the J gene TRBJ1-6, with a weak D call TRBD1 (5 bases). The receptor comes from a woman between 50 and 59 years old with multiple sclerosis. Specimen: PBMCs. The CDR3 sequence is CSAEEEGSYNSPLHF. CDR3 in DNA: TGCAGTGCTGAAGAGGAGGGGTCCTATAATTCACCCCTCCACTTT.